The 32 T cell receptor beta chains below come from one sample, sequenced in a study of response to subunit inactivated influenza vaccine. TCRdb recomputed calls from the RT-PCR reads with MiXCR, one row per CDR3 protein. The table includes 530,000 or so distinct CDR3 sequences, about 11% detected once. The material was PBMCs from blood, obtained on the day of vaccination. The receptors derive from a man in his fifties or sixties who received an inactivated influenza vaccine.

This clonotype occurred many times. The chain links TRBV4-2 to TRBJ1-5; 7 positions match TRBD1. Per the germline V gene, CDR1 is LGHNA and CDR2 is YNFKEQ. V lost 0 bases and J lost 5; bases outside the gene matches: 4. The CDR3 totals 15 residues. CDR3 in amino acids: CASSQESRGDQPQHF. As DNA, the CDR3 is TGTGCCAGCAGCCAAGAAAGCAGGGGGGATCAGCCCCAGCATTTT.

The CDR3 nucleotides are TGCAGTGCTAGAGTCTACAGTAACACCGGGGAGCTGTTTTTT. Amino acid sequence: CSARVYSNTGELFF. J is TRBJ2-2 and V is TRBV20-1; D uncertain. Germline V gene data show CDR1 as DFQATT and CDR2 as SNEGSKA (reference sequence). This CDR3 region has 14 residues. V lost 1 base, J lost 2 bases, and 8 bases lay in between.

This clonotype was observed a handful of times. CDR3 DNA: TGCGCCAGCAGCGGAGGGACCGTTCCTCGATCCTACGAGCAGTACTTC. Its protein product is CASSGGTVPRSYEQYF. V and J are TRBV5-1 and TRBJ2-7; TRBD2 is a possible D gene (6 bases). CDR1 and CDR2 from the germline V gene are SGHRS and YFSETQ. Trimming took off 4 bases at V and 1 base at J, with 18 bases between the two ends. The CDR3 has 16 amino acids.

In its sample, this clonotype was seen a few times. The chain couples TRBV5-6 to TRBJ1-1; D not resolved. Per the germline V gene, CDR1 is SGHDT and CDR2 is YYEEEE. The CDR3 contains 13 residues. The V gene lost 1 base and the J gene lost 2 bases, with 6 bases spanning the gap. CDR3 protein: CASSLFYNTEAFF. DNA for the CDR3: TGTGCCAGCAGCTTGTTCTACAACACTGAAGCTTTCTTT. Filled out from reference TRBV5-6 and TRBJ1-1, the complete variable domain reads DAGVTQSPTHLIKTRGQQVTLRCSPKSGHDTVSWYQQALGQGPQFIFQYYEEEERQRGNFPDRFSGHQFPNYSSELNVNALLLGDSALYLCASSLFYNTEAFFGQGTRLTVV.

This clonotype turned up a few times. V and J are TRBV7-2 and TRBJ2-1, with D perhaps TRBD1 (7 bases). The CDR3 is made up of 15 amino acids. V shed 5 bases and J shed 1 base, with 12 bases lying between them. Per germline, CDR1 SGHTA and CDR2 FQGNSA. The CDR3 reads CASSRGTVSYNEQFF. The CDR3 DNA reads as TGTGCCAGCAGCCGCGGGACAGTGTCCTACAATGAGCAGTTCTTC.

There are a few counts of this clonotype. J is TRBJ1-6 and V is TRBV7-2; D is undetermined. Between the trimmed V and J ends, which lost 0 bases and 6 bases, there was a span of 6 bases. CDR1 is SGHTA and CDR2 is FQGNSA in the germline V gene. This CDR3 is 14 amino acids long. The CDR3 nucleotides are TGTGCCAGCAGCTTAGCAGGGCGTAATTCACCCCTCCACTTT. Translated, it gives CASSLAGRNSPLHF.

V usage is TRBV2 and J usage is TRBJ2-1, with D possibly TRBD2 on 6 matching bases. Germline CDR1 and CDR2: SNHLY and FYNNEI. Trimming took off 6 bases at V and 3 bases at J, with 15 bases between the two ends. This CDR3 has 15 amino acids. The CDR3 region has the DNA TGTGCCAGCAGGGCGCGGGGTGGGGGCTACAATGAGCAGTTCTTC. This gives the protein CASRARGGGYNEQFF.

A few counts support this clonotype. This chain links TRBV18 with TRBJ1-1; the match to TRBD1 covers 11 bases. J lost 7 bases, V lost 6 bases, and 7 bases had no gene match. The CDR3 consists of 14 residues. Looked up from germline, CDR1 is KGHSH and CDR2 is LQKENI. The CDR3 protein is CASSPGQGVGEAFF. CDR3 nucleotides: TGTGCCAGCTCCCCGGGACAGGGGGTTGGTGAAGCTTTCTTT.

This chain connects TRBV12-3 or TRBV12-4 to TRBJ1-2, with 12 bases fitting TRBD1. With 5 bases clipped from V and 7 bases from J, the junction kept 8 bases outside the gene matches. The CDR3 has 15 amino acids. This CDR3 reads CASSPGTGGASGYTF. CDR3 DNA sequence: TGTGCCAGCAGTCCCGGGACAGGGGGCGCGTCTGGCTACACCTTC.

This clonotype was counted ten times or more. The chain links TRBV29-1 to TRBJ2-5; 10 bases fit TRBD1. The V and J ends lost 7 bases and 4 bases, in that order; junction bases with no gene match: 3. Germline CDR1 and CDR2: SQVTM and ANQGSEA. The CDR3 length is 12 residues. Written as DNA, the CDR3 is TGCAGCGGACGGACAGGGGGAGAGACCCAGTACTTC. Its protein is CSGRTGGETQYF.

This clonotype was counted between two and nine times. The gene calls are TRBV9 and TRBJ2-1, with a weak D call TRBD2 (6 bases). There are 12 residues in the CDR3. The V and J ends lost 3 bases and 12 bases respectively, with 13 bases between them. Germline-derived CDR1 and CDR2 are SGDLS and YYNGEE. CDR3 sequence reads: CASSDGTSAQFF. For the CDR3, the DNA is TGTGCCAGCAGCGATGGGACTTCGGCGCAGTTCTTC.

The CDR3 region has the DNA TGTGCCAGCAGCCAGGGACAGGTTCAAGAGACCCAGTACTTC. It translates to CASSQGQVQETQYF. The chain has TRBV12-3 or TRBV12-4 and TRBJ2-5, with 8 positions matching TRBD1. Trimming at V came to 6 bases and at J to 2 bases, leaving 5 bases not matched to a gene. CDR3 size: 14 residues.

This clonotype showed up many times. The chain carries TRBV7-9 and TRBJ2-2; no firm D call. CDR3 length: 13 residues. The V end lost 4 bases, the J end lost 5 bases, and 8 bases lay between the germline ends. Germline CDR1 SEHNR, CDR2 FQNEAQ (reference sequence). CDR3 sequence (DNA): TGTGCCAGCAGCTACAGTGGAACCGGGGAGCTGTTTTTT. This gives the protein CASSYSGTGELFF.

The chain recombines TRBV2 with TRBJ2-3, with D perhaps TRBD1 or TRBD2 (5 bases each). V was pared by 6 bases and J by 11 bases, with 24 bases between. CDR1 and CDR2 from the germline V gene are SNHLY and FYNNEI. The CDR3 loop spans 15 amino acids. The CDR3 DNA sequence: TGTGCCAGCAGCAACGGAATCCCAGGACGAGGGGAGCAGTATTTT. Translated, it gives CASSNGIPGRGEQYF.

By share, this clonotype ranks as medium-sized. The genes are TRBV6-2 or TRBV6-3 and TRBJ2-2; D is perhaps TRBD1 (5 bases). The CDR3 extends over 16 amino acids. The V end lost 5 bases, the J end lost 5 bases, and 18 bases lay between the germline ends. CDR1 is MNHEY and CDR2 is SVGEGT in the germline V gene. The CDR3 DNA sequence: TGTGCCAGCAGTCCGGCCCAACATCAGGGAACCGGGGAGCTGTTTTTT. Translating gives CASSPAQHQGTGELFF.

A few counts support this clonotype. The V gene is TRBV28, the J gene TRBJ1-4, with D possibly being TRBD1 (5 bases). CDR1 MDHEN and CDR2 SYDVKM come from the germline V gene. The germline V and J ends were trimmed by 4 bases and 5 bases, with 11 bases remaining between them. The CDR3 spans 14 residues. The CDR3 bases are TGTGCCAGCAGTTCGGACATTTTGAATGAAAAACTGTTTTTT. As protein: CASSSDILNEKLFF.

This clonotype showed up just a few times. The CDR3 here is CASSSTVMNTEAFF. The CDR3 nucleotides are TGTGCCAGCAGTTCGACAGTTATGAACACTGAAGCTTTCTTT. V usage is TRBV27 and J usage is TRBJ1-1; D might be TRBD1 (5 bases). Trimming stripped 4 bases from V and 0 bases from J, with 9 bases between. The V gene's germline CDR1 is MNHEY and CDR2 SMNVEV (reference sequence). The CDR3 is 14 residues long.

This clonotype was detected a few times. The genes are TRBV5-1 and TRBJ2-1, with 8 bases that match TRBD2. Germline V CDR1 and CDR2: SGHRS, YFSETQ. J lost 3 bases, V lost 5 bases, and 4 bases had no gene match. The CDR3 loop spans 14 amino acids. For the CDR3, the DNA is TGCGCCAGCAGTAAGCGGGAGAACTACAATGAGCAGTTCTTC. It codes for CASSKRENYNEQFF.

In its sample, this clonotype was seen a few times. The chain combines TRBV3-1 with TRBJ1-1; D is unclear. The CDR3 consists of 15 residues. With 1 base removed from V and 3 bases from J, the gap between germline ends came to 12 bases. Germline CDR1 is LGHDT and CDR2 is YNNKEL (reference sequence). The CDR3 here is CASSQGVGPHTEAFF. CDR3 DNA sequence: TGTGCCAGCAGCCAAGGGGTAGGACCACACACTGAAGCTTTCTTT.

Here the CDR3 DNA reads TGTGCCAGCAGTTATCAGGGGGCTGGCGGGGAGCTGTTTTTT. Its protein is CASSYQGAGGELFF. The V call is TRBV6-2 or TRBV6-3, the J call TRBJ2-2, with 8 bases aligning to TRBD1. Trimming at V came to 3 bases and at J to 7 bases, leaving 4 bases not matched to a gene. The CDR3 is 14 residues long. Germline V gene data show CDR1 as MNHEY and CDR2 as SVGEGT.

CDR3 in amino acids: CAWSPDRYEQYF. For the CDR3, the DNA is TGTGCCTGGAGTCCCGACAGGTACGAGCAGTACTTC. The rearrangement uses TRBV30 and TRBJ2-7, with D possibly matching TRBD1 (6 bases). Germline V lookup: CDR1 GTSNPN, CDR2 SVGIG (reference sequence). V lost 2 bases, J lost 4 bases, and 9 bases lay in between. This CDR3 comprises 12 residues.

This chain joins TRBV3-1 and TRBJ2-1; 7 bases match TRBD2. This CDR3 region has 13 residues. Trimming took 2 bases from V and 15 from J; bases not matched to a gene: 10. Germline V gives CDR1 LGHDT, CDR2 YNNKEL (reference sequence). The CDR3 DNA reads as TGTGCCAGCAGCCAATATCGATCGACTAGCCCGTTCTTC. Amino acids: CASSQYRSTSPFF.

The chain recombines TRBV28 with TRBJ2-3; tentative D call: TRBD2 (7 bases). CDR3 length equals 14 residues. Germline-derived CDR1 and CDR2 are MDHEN and SYDVKM. Trimming removed 8 bases at V and 2 bases at J, with 14 bases between. The CDR3 loop is CASGSAGATDTQYF. In nucleotides, the CDR3 is TGTGCCAGCGGATCCGCGGGGGCCACAGATACGCAGTATTTT.

This clonotype has at least ten counts. The chain employs TRBV12-3 or TRBV12-4 and TRBJ1-4, with a possible D match to TRBD1 (6 bases). The V end was cut by 6 bases, the J end by 5 bases, with 13 bases between. The CDR3 totals 14 residues. CDR3 DNA sequence: TGTGCCAGCAGCCTTACAGGGCCCAATGAAAAACTGTTTTTT. Amino acids: CASSLTGPNEKLFF.

This clonotype was seen a few times. The V call is TRBV6-1, the J call TRBJ2-2; 9 nucleotides match TRBD1. V shed 8 bases and J 5 bases; nucleotides not matched to a gene: 6. Germline CDR1 and CDR2: MNHNS and SASEGT. CDR3 length equals 14 residues. CDR3 residues: CASGDRVGTGELFF. The CDR3 DNA reads TGTGCCAGCGGGGACAGGGTCGGAACCGGGGAGCTGTTTTTT.

For the CDR3, the DNA is TGCAGCGTTGGGGGACTAGCGGGAGAAAAGAATGAGCAGTTCTTC. This sequence encodes CSVGGLAGEKNEQFF. The rearrangement joins TRBV29-1 to TRBJ2-1; TRBD2 aligns across 14 bases. V shed 4 bases and J 7 bases; nucleotides not matched to a gene: 6. The CDR3 runs 15 residues. Germline CDR1 SQVTM, CDR2 ANQGSEA.

This clonotype was counted between two and nine times. This chain links TRBV7-6 with TRBJ1-2; D remains unclear. Germline V gene lookup returns CDR1 SGHVS and CDR2 FNYEAQ. V lost 5 bases and J lost 2, with 12 bases in between. This CDR3 region has 14 residues. The CDR3 loop reads CASSEGIANYGYTF. The CDR3 coding sequence is TGTGCCAGCAGCGAAGGAATTGCGAACTATGGCTACACCTTC. Drawing the rest from reference TRBV7-6 and TRBJ1-2, the complete variable domain is GAGVSQSPRYKVTKRGQDVALRCDPISGHVSLYWYRQALGQGPEFLTYFNYEAQQDKSGLPNDRFSAERPEGSISTLTIQRTEQRDSAMYRCASSEGIANYGYTFGSGTRLTVV.

This clonotype turned up a few times. J is TRBJ2-3 and V is TRBV9; D is undetermined. V dropped 0 bases and J dropped 3 bases, with 5 bases sitting between them. CDR1 and CDR2 (germline): SGDLS, YYNGEE. The CDR3 extends over 13 amino acids. DNA for the CDR3: TGTGCCAGCAGCGTAGCACTAACAGATACGCAGTATTTT. Translating gives CASSVALTDTQYF.

Ten or more counts support this clonotype. The chain is built from TRBV2 and TRBJ1-1, with 9 nucleotides matching TRBD1. Germline V CDR1 and CDR2: SNHLY, FYNNEI. After removal of 6 bases from V and 4 bases from J, the junction contained 3 bases not matched to a gene. The length of the CDR3 is 13 residues. The CDR3 coding sequence is TGTGCCAGCAGGATGACAGGGGGCACTGAAGCTTTCTTT. Its translation: CASRMTGGTEAFF.

V and J are TRBV5-1 and TRBJ2-3, with 7 bases lining up with TRBD2. There are 17 residues in the CDR3. CDR1 SGHRS and CDR2 YFSETQ come from the germline V gene. The trim removed 4 bases at V and 0 bases at J, leaving 11 bases unmatched. CDR3 residues: CASSHTVAGASTDTQYF. The CDR3 nucleotides read TGCGCCAGCAGCCACACGGTGGCGGGAGCTAGCACAGATACGCAGTATTTT.

This clonotype was picked up many times. The rearrangement joins TRBV5-6 to TRBJ1-5, with D possibly TRBD1 on 6 matching bases. The CDR3 totals 14 residues. Looked up from germline, CDR1 is SGHDT and CDR2 is YYEEEE. Between the trimmed V and J ends, which lost 6 bases and 8 bases, there was a span of 18 bases. The CDR3 sequence is CASNLQGVGEPQHF. The DNA for the CDR3 is TGTGCCAGCAACCTACAGGGTGTTGGTGAGCCCCAGCATTTT.

This clonotype was found once. The V call is TRBV28, the J call TRBJ2-1; D call uncertain. Germline CDR1 MDHEN, CDR2 SYDVKM. The CDR3 length is 11 residues. Trimming took 6 bases from V and 9 from J, leaving 9 bases between them. As DNA, the CDR3 is TGTGCCAGCAGCGGCTTAACTGAGCAGTTCTTC. As protein: CASSGLTEQFF.